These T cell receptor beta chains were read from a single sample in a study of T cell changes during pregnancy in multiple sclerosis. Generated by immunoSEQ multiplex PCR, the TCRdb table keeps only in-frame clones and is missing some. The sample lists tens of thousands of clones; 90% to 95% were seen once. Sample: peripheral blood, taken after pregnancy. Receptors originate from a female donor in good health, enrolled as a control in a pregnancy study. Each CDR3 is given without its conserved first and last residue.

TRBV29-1	SGRLALETQY
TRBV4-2	ASSQDRGLTPLH
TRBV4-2	ASSLGGQGLNQPQH
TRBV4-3	ASSQRTSGGPGDTQY
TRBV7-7	ASSPDTGGEQY
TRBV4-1	ASSQTTSGTQY
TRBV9	ASSLQGSIQY
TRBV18	ASSGGETQY
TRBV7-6	ASAPPGRWGTEAF
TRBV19	ASSPRALLWDSPPGVYGYT
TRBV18	ASRGGGDGYT
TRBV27	ASSQGILAKNIQY
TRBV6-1	ASSSQGARYGYT
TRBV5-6	ASSLRGGQY
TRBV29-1	SVLDRAPAEAF
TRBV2	ASRLQGSNYEQY
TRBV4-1	ASSQPDTGSWDGYT
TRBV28	ASGSEGRTGELF
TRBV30	AVAGGGGNQPQH
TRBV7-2	ASSPGWQVQETQY
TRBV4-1	ASSQDLTGGNQPQH
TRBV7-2	ASSSGGDIQY
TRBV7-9	ASSLGGGNKQF
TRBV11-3	ASSLEPLIRGDATKGEQY
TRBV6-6	ASSSIRQGGGEAF
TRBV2	ASSSTVGLGYT
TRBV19	ASRQGAKGEKLF
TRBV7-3	ASSSQSNNEQF
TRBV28	ASSLSAGTGGDQPQH
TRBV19	ASSILTGSDQETQY
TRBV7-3	ASSKRGDSYNEQF
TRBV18	ASSLADYEQY
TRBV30	AWNPPGTGLHPLH
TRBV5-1	ASSNRETSTDTQY
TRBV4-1	ASSQTGGPLYEQY
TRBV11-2	ASETPESSGANVLT
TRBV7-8	ASSLGSQYSNQPQH
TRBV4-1	ASSQEGGGASYNEQF
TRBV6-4	ASSDSSGGSGELF
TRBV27	ASSLSSSRANYGYT
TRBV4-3	ASSSGDEKLF
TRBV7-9	ASSLDWQGSEKLF
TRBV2	ASRGETNYGYT
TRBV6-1	ASSRQADQPQH
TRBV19	ASTQGASYGYT
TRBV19	ASSIGRGGTDTQY
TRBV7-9	ASSFPQDYGYT
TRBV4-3	ASSLGTSPREVQF
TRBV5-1	ASSLDAGNNSPLH
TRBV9	ASSPSPPGYEQY
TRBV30	AWSVRVNTEAF
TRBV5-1	ASSLESGQAYEAF
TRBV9	ASSVEGGLNSPLH